Below, 15 T cell receptor beta chains from the same sample are listed, as sequenced in a study of shared clonotypes between healthy human individuals. This table comes from immunoSEQ multiplex PCR, and its TCRdb copy is limited to in-frame clones, with some not included. The sample records around 2.1 million clones, around 95% being singletons. Input material: naive CD4+ T cells sorted from blood. Specified subset: CD45RA+ positively selected. These receptors originate from a man in his late teens or twenties in good health.

The V gene is TRBV28, the J gene TRBJ2-2, with no clear D. The CDR3 has 15 amino acids. V gave up 3 bases and J gave up 0 bases, with 8 bases separating them. Germline V gene data show CDR1 as MDHEN and CDR2 as SYDVKM. CDR3 region: CASSFWAANTGELFF. The CDR3 coding sequence is TGTGCCAGCAGTTTTTGGGCGGCGAACACCGGGGAGCTGTTTTTT.

The rearrangement links TRBV18 to TRBJ1-2; D remains unclear. The ends were cut back, 3 bases at V and 4 bases at J, with 9 bases in the middle. CDR1 KGHSH and CDR2 LQKENI come from the germline V gene. The CDR3 covers 13 residues. This CDR3 is CASSPDGVYGYTF. The CDR3 region has the DNA TGTGCCAGCTCACCCGATGGAGTCTATGGCTACACCTTC.

The chain uses TRBV11-2 and TRBJ1-2; 9 nucleotides match TRBD1. This CDR3 has 17 residues. Trimming took 5 bases from V and 2 from J; bases not matched to a gene: 12. Germline loops: CDR1 SGHAT, CDR2 FQNNGV. CDR3 region: CASSDYRDRETNYGYTF. The CDR3 DNA follows: TGTGCCAGCAGCGACTACCGGGACAGGGAGACCAACTATGGCTACACCTTC.

V usage is TRBV5-1 and J usage is TRBJ2-1, with TRBD2 identical over 12 bases. The CDR3 extends over 15 amino acids. The ends lost 4 bases at V and 8 bases at J; junction bases unmatched: 7. Germline V gene sequence: CDR1 SGHRS, CDR2 YFSETQ. CDR3 sequence reads: CASSPRTSGVYEQFF. CDR3 bases: TGCGCCAGCAGCCCGAGGACTAGCGGGGTGTATGAGCAGTTCTTC.

To note about this clone: The sample holds other DNA sequences that translate to the same CDR3. This chain uses TRBV6-5 with TRBJ2-7, with TRBD2 matching 11 bases. Per germline, CDR1 MNHEY and CDR2 SVGAGI. V dropped 6 bases and J dropped 2; count of bases not matched to a gene: 3. The CDR3 consists of 14 residues. The DNA for the CDR3 is TGTGCCAGCAGCCGTAGCGGGAGGGCCTACGAGCAGTACTTC. Encoded protein: CASSRSGRAYEQYF.

The chain has TRBV2 and TRBJ2-7; 9 bases match TRBD1. Germline CDR1 reads SNHLY; CDR2 reads FYNNEI. The CDR3 is made up of 14 amino acids. The V gene end was trimmed by 10 bases and the J gene end by 3 bases; junction bases not matched to a gene: 10. CDR3 sequence (DNA): TGTGCCATATCGACAGGGGGGATAGGCTACGAGCAGTACTTC. This sequence encodes CAISTGGIGYEQYF.

The rearrangement uses TRBV5-1 and TRBJ2-5; no clear D gene. Trimming stripped 2 bases from V and 2 bases from J, with 10 bases between. The CDR3 sequence is 14 residues long. The germline V gene has CDR1 SGHRS and CDR2 YFSETQ. This chain's CDR3 is CASSFTASQETQYF. For the CDR3, the DNA is TGCGCCAGCAGCTTTACAGCGAGTCAAGAGACCCAGTACTTC.

The J gene is TRBJ1-1, the V gene TRBV7-9; tentatively, D is TRBD1 (6 bases). V lost 1 base and J 6 bases, leaving 12 bases between the germline ends. The germline V gene has CDR1 SEHNR and CDR2 FQNEAQ (reference sequence). The CDR3 loop spans 14 amino acids. The CDR3 nucleotides read TGTGCCAGCAGCTTAGAACGGACAGCATCTGAAGCTTTCTTT. Amino acid sequence: CASSLERTASEAFF.

V and J are TRBV6-6 and TRBJ1-4; D gene unclear. Germline V gene data show CDR1 as MNHNY and CDR2 as SVGAGI (reference sequence). The CDR3 has 16 amino acids. V was pared by 4 bases and J by 5 bases, with 17 bases between. For the CDR3, the DNA is TGTGCCAGCAGTTCCTTACAGTGGGCATTAAATGAAAAACTGTTTTTT. This translates into CASSSLQWALNEKLFF.

The chain recombines TRBV5-1 with TRBJ2-5; 13 nucleotides match TRBD2. The CDR3 has 16 residues. Looked up from germline, CDR1 is SGHRS and CDR2 is YFSETQ. Trimming removed 4 bases from V and 7 bases from J; junction bases left unmatched: 10. The CDR3 DNA is TGCGCCAGCAGCCTCAGGACTAGCGGGGGTGAGGTGACCCAGTACTTC. Protein: CASSLRTSGGEVTQYF.

The CDR3 region is CASSLERERLFF. CDR3 nucleotides: TGTGCCAGCAGCTTAGAGAGAGAAAGGTTGTTTTTT. This chain links TRBV11-3 with TRBJ2-2; D ambiguous. The germline CDR1 and CDR2 sequences are SGHNT and YENEEA. V lost 0 bases to trimming and J lost 15 bases, with 11 bases between them. CDR3 length: 12 residues.

This chain connects TRBV9 to TRBJ2-5; TRBD1 or TRBD2 may be the D gene (5 bases each). CDR3 length: 14 residues. Trimming pared 4 bases from V and 3 bases from J, leaving 13 bases between. Per germline, CDR1 SGDLS and CDR2 YYNGEE. The CDR3: CASSPTGTEETQYF. CDR3 coding DNA: TGTGCCAGCAGCCCTACCGGGACGGAAGAGACCCAGTACTTC.

The chain is built from TRBV27 and TRBJ1-3; D gene ambiguous. Per germline, CDR1 MNHEY and CDR2 SMNVEV (reference sequence). V was clipped by 7 bases and J by 4 bases, with 5 bases between them. This CDR3 has 11 amino acids. CDR3 nucleotides: TGTGCCAGCAAACAGGGAAACACCATATATTTT. Its protein product is CASKQGNTIYF.

The J gene is TRBJ2-4, the V gene TRBV5-1; 9 bases are a match to TRBD1. Losses at the gene ends were 4 bases for V and 3 bases for J; bases not matched to a gene: 5. The CDR3 has 15 amino acids. Germline CDR1 SGHRS, CDR2 YFSETQ. CDR3 DNA sequence: TGCGCCAGCAGCGTACAGGGGGCGGGCAAAAACATTCAGTACTTC. This codes for CASSVQGAGKNIQYF.

The chain uses TRBV15 and TRBJ1-2; 7 positions agree with TRBD1. The ends lost 5 bases at V and 4 bases at J; junction bases unmatched: 16. Germline CDR1 reads LNHNV; CDR2 reads YYDKDF (reference sequence). This CDR3 region has 17 residues. For the CDR3, the DNA is TGTGCCACCAGCGACCCAGGGACAGTTGGCGGTCCCTATGGCTACACCTTC. It encodes CATSDPGTVGGPYGYTF.